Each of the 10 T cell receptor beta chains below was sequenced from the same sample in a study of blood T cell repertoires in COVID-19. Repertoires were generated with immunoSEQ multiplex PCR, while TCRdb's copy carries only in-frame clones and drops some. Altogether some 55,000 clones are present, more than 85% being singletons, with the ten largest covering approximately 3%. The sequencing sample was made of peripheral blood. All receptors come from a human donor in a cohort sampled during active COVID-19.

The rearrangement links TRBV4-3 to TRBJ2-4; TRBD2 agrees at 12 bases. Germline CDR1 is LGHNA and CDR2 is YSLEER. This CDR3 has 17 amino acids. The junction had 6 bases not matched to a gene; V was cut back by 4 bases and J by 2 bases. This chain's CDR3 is CASSPQLAGGTKNIQYF. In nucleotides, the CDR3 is TGCGCCAGCAGCCCGCAACTAGCGGGGGGAACCAAAAACATTCAGTACTTC.

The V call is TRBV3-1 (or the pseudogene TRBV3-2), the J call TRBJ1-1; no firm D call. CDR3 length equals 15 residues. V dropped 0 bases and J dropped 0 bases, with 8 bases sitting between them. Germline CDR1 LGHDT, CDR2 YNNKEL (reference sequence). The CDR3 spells CASSQEGFMNTEAFF. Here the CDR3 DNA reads TGTGCCAGCAGCCAAGAGGGCTTTATGAACACTGAAGCTTTCTTT.

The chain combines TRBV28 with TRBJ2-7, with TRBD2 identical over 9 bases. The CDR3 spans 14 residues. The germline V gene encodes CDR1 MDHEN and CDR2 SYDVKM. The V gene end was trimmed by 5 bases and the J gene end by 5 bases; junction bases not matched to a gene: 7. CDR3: CASSRTGTSNEQYF. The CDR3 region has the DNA TGTGCCAGCAGTAGAACCGGGACTAGCAACGAGCAGTACTTC.

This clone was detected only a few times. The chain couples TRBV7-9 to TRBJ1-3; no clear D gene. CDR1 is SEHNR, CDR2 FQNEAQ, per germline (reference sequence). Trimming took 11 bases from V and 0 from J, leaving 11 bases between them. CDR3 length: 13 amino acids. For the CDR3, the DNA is TGTGCCGGCGGGGTATCCTCTGGAAACACCATATATTTT. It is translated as CAGGVSSGNTIYF.

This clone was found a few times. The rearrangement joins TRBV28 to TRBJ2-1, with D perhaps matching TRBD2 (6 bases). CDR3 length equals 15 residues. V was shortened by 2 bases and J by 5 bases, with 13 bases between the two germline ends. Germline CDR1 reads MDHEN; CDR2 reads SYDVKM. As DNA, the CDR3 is TGTGCCAGCAGTTTACCGCCTCGGGGGAACAATGAGCAGTTCTTC. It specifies CASSLPPRGNNEQFF.

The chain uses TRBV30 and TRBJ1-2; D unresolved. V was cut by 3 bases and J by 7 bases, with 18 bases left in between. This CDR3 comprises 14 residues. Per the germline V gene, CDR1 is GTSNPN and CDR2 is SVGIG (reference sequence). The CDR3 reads CAWSGGGSSGGYTF. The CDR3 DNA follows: TGTGCCTGGAGCGGAGGCGGGTCGTCGGGTGGCTACACCTTC.

CDR3 nucleotide sequence: TGTGCCAGCAACCCGACAGGGGGCAGAGAAGCTTTCTTT. Its translation is CASNPTGGREAFF. V is TRBV5-8 and J is TRBJ1-1; TRBD1 matches 10 bases. With 6 bases clipped from V and 8 bases from J, the junction kept 7 bases outside the gene matches. Germline CDR1 and CDR2: SGHTS and YDEGEE. The CDR3 has 13 amino acids.

This CDR3 is CATSDVESRNEQYF. DNA for the CDR3: TGTGCCACCAGTGACGTAGAGTCTAGGAACGAGCAGTACTTC. The chain couples TRBV24-1 to TRBJ2-7; no firm D call. Germline V gene data show CDR1 as KGHDR and CDR2 as SFDVKD. The CDR3 has 14 amino acids. V was trimmed by 4 bases and J by 5 bases, leaving 14 bases between them.

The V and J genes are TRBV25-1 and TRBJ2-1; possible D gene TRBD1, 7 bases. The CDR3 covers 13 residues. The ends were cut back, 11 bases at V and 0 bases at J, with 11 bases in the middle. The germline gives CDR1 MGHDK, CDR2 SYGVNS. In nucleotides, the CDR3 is TGTGCCGGAGGGGGCGACTCCTACAATGAGCAGTTCTTC. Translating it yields CAGGGDSYNEQFF.

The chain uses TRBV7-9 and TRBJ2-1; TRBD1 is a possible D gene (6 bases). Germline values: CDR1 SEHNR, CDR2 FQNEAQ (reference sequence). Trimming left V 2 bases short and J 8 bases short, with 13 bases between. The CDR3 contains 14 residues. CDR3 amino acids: CASSLMGAGDEQFF. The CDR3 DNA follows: TGTGCCAGCAGCTTAATGGGGGCAGGGGATGAGCAGTTCTTC.